This T cell receptor beta chain originates from a study of PD-L1 blockade in urothelial cancer. Study at large: Most patients, about 85% of the roughly 30, were males with bladder-origin cancer.

Overall study results and limits: Tumor-linked clones in blood grew more by 3 weeks in durable-benefit patients.

TCRdb keeps only in-frame clones here, not all; method: immunoSEQ multiplex PCR. Here the sample spans 70,000 to 75,000 clones, about 90% being singletons. In regard to this clone: Its antigen is currently unknown.

CDR1 and CDR2 from the germline V gene are WSHSY and SAAADI. V gave up 8 bases and J gave up 6 bases, with 14 bases separating them. The CDR3 consists of 13 residues. The time point was: pretreatment peripheral blood. The gene calls are TRBV10-2 and TRBJ2-4; possibly TRBD1 for D (6 bases). The TCR was taken from a man in his sixties or seventies with urothelial cancer. The material sequenced was PBMCs, taken around atezolizumab (anti-PD-L1) treatment. The chain's CDR3 is CASGGQEGNIQYF. The CDR3 DNA reads TGCGCCAGCGGGGGACAAGAGGGAAACATTCAGTACTTC.